Described below is a single T cell receptor beta chain sequence and its context. The target antigen is unknown. This sample was taken from a study of cytomegalovirus exposure and HLA in healthy donors. Sequenced by immunoSEQ multiplex PCR; TCRdb stores in-frame clones only, minus some. The sample lists 150,000 to 200,000 clones; 85% were seen once. General study points: A few of the chains that were CMV-associated were confirmed in vitro to be specific for CMV antigens.

Per the germline V gene, CDR1 is MDHEN and CDR2 is SYDVKM. With V trimmed by 8 bases and J by 2 bases, 13 bases remained unmatched. This CDR3 contains 17 residues. Sequencing was carried out using PBMCs. V is TRBV28 and J is TRBJ2-2, with 8 positions matching TRBD1. This clonotype was obtained from a man younger than 30 in good health and CMV-seropositive. CDR3 sequence reads: CASFRDRRGFNTGELFF. Written as DNA, the CDR3 is TGTGCCAGCTTCCGGGACAGGCGAGGATTTAACACCGGGGAGCTGTTTTTT. The full variable domain, its missing parts supplied by reference TRBV28 and TRBJ2-2, is DVKVTQSSRYLVKRTGEKVFLECVQDMDHENMFWYRQDPGLGLRLIYFSYDVKMKEKGDIPEGYSVSREKKERFSLILESASTNQTSMYLCASFRDRRGFNTGELFFGEGSRLTVL.